The next 32 T cell receptor beta chains were all read from a single sample in a study of blood T cell repertoires in COVID-19. TCRdb keeps only in-frame clones here, not all; method: immunoSEQ multiplex PCR. The sample shows about 230,000 clones, 80% to 90% of them seen only once. The specimen was peripheral blood. These receptors originate from an elderly woman with COVID-19, enrolled during active disease.

CDR3 in amino acids: CASSFAGGNIQYF. DNA of the CDR3: TGTGCCAGCAGCTTTGCCGGAGGTAACATTCAGTACTTC. V and J are TRBV5-4 and TRBJ2-4; D is perhaps TRBD2 (5 bases). The germline gives CDR1 SGHNT, CDR2 YYREEE (reference sequence). This CDR3 comprises 13 residues. Deletions cut 2 bases from V and 7 bases from J, with 10 bases between.

The rearrangement uses TRBV7-3 and TRBJ1-2, with a possible D match to TRBD1 (6 bases). Germline CDR1 is SGHTA and CDR2 is FQGTGA. V lost 5 bases and J lost 6, with 16 bases in between. The CDR3 is 14 amino acids. In DNA, the CDR3 is TGTGCCAGCAGCCTGGGCAATGGGGGCGATGGCTACACCTTC. It translates to CASSLGNGGDGYTF.

The chain has TRBV2 and TRBJ2-1, with 7 bases identical to TRBD1. The junction had 7 bases not matched to a gene; V was cut back by 7 bases and J by 7 bases. Germline-derived CDR1 and CDR2 are SNHLY and FYNNEI. The CDR3 extends over 13 amino acids. The CDR3 DNA is TGTGCCAGCACTAAACAGGGGTTGAATGAGCAGTTCTTC. As protein: CASTKQGLNEQFF.

The rearrangement uses TRBV27 and TRBJ1-1; unclear D gene. Germline lookup yields CDR1 MNHEY and CDR2 SMNVEV (reference sequence). This CDR3 has 14 amino acids. Trimming pared 3 bases from V and 6 bases from J, leaving 14 bases between. CDR3 DNA sequence: TGTGCCAGCAGTTTCCGGTCCCAAAACGCTGAAGCTTTCTTT. It codes for CASSFRSQNAEAFF.

CDR3 sequence: CASSQAGQVYNSPLHF. CDR3 sequence (DNA): TGTGCCAGCAGCCAGGCGGGACAGGTATATAATTCACCCCTCCACTTT. V usage is TRBV3-1 (or the pseudogene TRBV3-2) and J usage is TRBJ1-6; 8 nucleotides line up with TRBD1. This CDR3 has 16 residues. With 3 bases clipped from V and 4 bases from J, the junction kept 5 bases outside the gene matches. Germline loops: CDR1 LGHDT, CDR2 YNNKEL (reference sequence).

In this sample, this clone turned up a few times. V gene TRBV24-1 combines with J gene TRBJ2-1, with 8 bases identical to TRBD1. The length of the CDR3 is 16 residues. V lost 5 bases, J lost 1 base, and 6 bases stayed unmatched. The germline gives CDR1 KGHDR, CDR2 SFDVKD. CDR3 nucleotides: TGTGCCACCAGTGCCCAAACAGGGGGTTCCTACAATGAGCAGTTCTTC. Protein: CATSAQTGGSYNEQFF.

The chain recombines TRBV28 with TRBJ1-3; TRBD1 agrees at 9 bases. Per the germline V gene, CDR1 is MDHEN and CDR2 is SYDVKM. This CDR3 has 15 residues. Trimming at V came to 6 bases and at J to 7 bases, leaving 10 bases not matched to a gene. The CDR3 region is CASSPRTGEGNTIYF. The CDR3 DNA follows: TGTGCCAGCAGCCCCCGGACAGGGGAAGGGAACACCATATATTTT. Based on the CDR3 plus reference TRBV28 and TRBJ1-3, the full variable domain is DVKVTQSSRYLVKRTGEKVFLECVQDMDHENMFWYRQDPGLGLRLIYFSYDVKMKEKGDIPEGYSVSREKKERFSLILESASTNQTSMYLCASSPRTGEGNTIYFGEGSWLTVV.

This clone was seen a handful of times. This sequence joins TRBV19 and TRBJ1-1; D not resolved. The V end lost 2 bases, the J end lost 0 bases, and 4 bases lay between the germline ends. The germline V gene has CDR1 LNHDA and CDR2 SQIVND (reference sequence). This CDR3 has 13 residues. CDR3 loop: CASSIRLNTEAFF. CDR3 nucleotides: TGTGCCAGTAGTATACGGTTGAACACTGAAGCTTTCTTT.

This chain uses TRBV5-1 with TRBJ1-1; D uncertain. Germline assignment: CDR1 SGHRS and CDR2 YFSETQ. The germline V and J ends were trimmed by 3 bases and 1 base, with 13 bases remaining between them. The CDR3 consists of 15 residues. As DNA, the CDR3 is TGCGCCAGCAGCTCCACTCTGTTTGAGAACACTGAAGCTTTCTTT. Its translation: CASSSTLFENTEAFF.

This clone was seen more than once but under ten times. The chain is built from TRBV18 and TRBJ1-2; D may be TRBD1 (5 bases). The CDR3 runs 13 residues. CDR1 and CDR2 from the germline V gene are KGHSH and LQKENI. The V end was cut by 6 bases, the J end by 6 bases, with 14 bases between. The CDR3 DNA reads as TGTGCCAGCTCGCGGGACGGGCCGGATGGCTACACCTTC. Its protein product is CASSRDGPDGYTF.

This clone was recorded a few times. The chain is built from TRBV3-1 (or the pseudogene TRBV3-2) and TRBJ1-1, with 7 bases aligning to TRBD1. The ends lost 6 bases at V and 3 bases at J; junction bases unmatched: 7. The CDR3 runs 14 residues. In germline, CDR1 is LGHDT, CDR2 YNNKEL (reference sequence). The CDR3 loop reads CASSPDRADTEAFF. CDR3 nucleotide sequence: TGTGCCAGCAGTCCCGACAGGGCGGACACTGAAGCTTTCTTT.

The chain uses TRBV20-1 and TRBJ2-1; D not resolved. CDR3 length: 11 residues. The V end was cut by 4 bases, the J end by 8 bases, with 9 bases between. The germline gives CDR1 DFQATT, CDR2 SNEGSKA (reference sequence). CDR3: CSATELDEQFF. As DNA, the CDR3 is TGCAGTGCTACTGAATTAGATGAGCAGTTCTTC.

The chain employs TRBV27 and TRBJ1-6, with D possibly matching TRBD1 (5 bases). The CDR3 is 16 residues long. CDR1 and CDR2 (germline): MNHEY, SMNVEV (reference sequence). Trimming took 0 bases from V and 7 from J, leaving 13 bases between them. The CDR3 DNA reads as TGTGCCAGCAGTTTATCGCCGACAGAGAGGAATTCACCCCTCCACTTT. Amino acid sequence: CASSLSPTERNSPLHF.

This clone was observed once. The rearrangement uses TRBV5-1 and TRBJ1-5, with 9 positions matching TRBD1. Trimming took 0 bases from V and 4 from J; bases not matched to a gene: 2. Germline V gene data show CDR1 as SGHRS and CDR2 as YFSETQ. The CDR3 totals 15 residues. The DNA for the CDR3 is TGCGCCAGCAGCTTGGGGGACAGGGCGAATCAGCCCCAGCATTTT. Its translation: CASSLGDRANQPQHF. The full variable domain, with the rest looked up from reference TRBV5-1 and TRBJ1-5, is KAGVTQTPRYLIKTRGQQVTLSCSPISGHRSVSWYQQTPGQGLQFLFEYFSETQRNKGNFPGRFSGRQFSNSRSEMNVSTLELGDSALYLCASSLGDRANQPQHFGDGTRLSIL.

V gene TRBV5-4 combines with J gene TRBJ2-1, with 13 bases lining up with TRBD2. The CDR3 has 14 amino acids. Germline-derived CDR1 and CDR2 are SGHNT and YYREEE (reference sequence). V was clipped by 4 bases and J by 7 bases; unmatched bases: 2. In DNA form, the CDR3 reads TGTGCCAGCAGCGCGGGACTAGCGGGGAATGAGCAGTTCTTC. This encodes CASSAGLAGNEQFF. The full variable domain, its missing parts supplied by reference TRBV5-4 and TRBJ2-1, is ETGVTQSPTHLIKTRGQQVTLRCSSQSGHNTVSWYQQALGQGPQFIFQYYREEENGRGNFPPRFSGLQFPNYSSELNVNALELDDSALYLCASSAGLAGNEQFFGPGTRLTVL.

This clone was seen a single time. CDR3 in amino acids: CASSIGTGNTEAFF. CDR3 nucleotides: TGTGCCAGCAGCATTGGGACAGGGAACACTGAAGCTTTCTTT. This sequence joins TRBV21-1 and TRBJ1-1; the table assigns TRBD1, which was not confirmed against the DNA. TRBV21-1 is termed a pseudogene. There are 14 residues in the CDR3.

This chain uses TRBV29-1 with TRBJ1-1; D gene uncertain. Germline assignment: CDR1 SQVTM and CDR2 ANQGSEA. The CDR3 covers 15 residues. V was clipped by 6 bases and J by 8 bases, with 25 bases between them. CDR3 residues: CSVTVSGPQRSEAFF. For the CDR3, the DNA is TGCAGCGTGACCGTTTCGGGTCCCCAAAGGTCAGAAGCTTTCTTT.

This clone was counted only a few times. CDR3 sequence reads: CAIRQGGVGGLNQPQHF. CDR3 in DNA: TGTGCCATCAGGCAAGGAGGGGTGGGAGGGCTTAATCAGCCCCAGCATTTT. The V call is TRBV10-3, the J call TRBJ1-5, with D perhaps TRBD1 (5 bases). The CDR3 is made up of 17 amino acids. V was shortened by 6 bases and J by 4 bases, with 22 bases between the two germline ends. Germline V gene sequence: CDR1 ENHRY, CDR2 SYGVKD.

This clone was observed a single time. The chain joins TRBV5-1 to TRBJ2-2, with D possibly matching TRBD2 (5 bases). Trimming left V 6 bases short and J 0 bases short, with 9 bases between. CDR1 SGHRS and CDR2 YFSETQ come from the germline V gene. The CDR3 runs to 14 residues. CDR3 sequence (DNA): TGCGCCAGCATGGTAGCGACGAACACCGGGGAGCTGTTTTTT. It is translated as CASMVATNTGELFF.

The chain uses TRBV28 and TRBJ2-1; TRBD2 matches at 8 bases. The CDR3 covers 16 residues. Germline trimming cut 3 bases from V and 1 base from J; bases unmatched to any gene: 5. Per germline, CDR1 MDHEN and CDR2 SYDVKM. Written as DNA, the CDR3 is TGTGCCAGCAGTTTCGGGGGGGCCGTATCCTACAATGAGCAGTTCTTC. It is translated as CASSFGGAVSYNEQFF.

To note about this clone: The same CDR3 can be traced to other DNA sequences in this sample. The chain is built from TRBV5-4 and TRBJ1-2; D not certain. The germline V and J ends were trimmed by 4 bases and 2 bases, with 12 bases remaining between them. The CDR3 runs 14 residues. Germline V lookup: CDR1 SGHNT, CDR2 YYREEE (reference sequence). In DNA form, the CDR3 reads TGTGCCAGCAGCCCCGGCCGGGGAAACTATGGCTACACCTTC. This sequence encodes CASSPGRGNYGYTF.

The CDR3 protein is CASSLDAGLGYNEQFF. CDR3 nucleotides: TGTGCCAGCAGCTTGGATGCGGGGTTGGGCTACAATGAGCAGTTCTTC. V usage is TRBV5-4 and J usage is TRBJ2-1, with D maybe TRBD2 (6 bases). The CDR3 covers 16 residues. With 0 bases removed from V and 3 bases from J, the gap between germline ends came to 13 bases. Germline CDR1 reads SGHNT; CDR2 reads YYREEE (reference sequence).

The count of this clone is one. V gene TRBV18 combines with J gene TRBJ2-1, with 14 bases identical to TRBD2. V shed 1 base and J 0 bases; nucleotides not matched to a gene: 8. Germline V lookup: CDR1 KGHSH, CDR2 LQKENI. This CDR3 is 20 amino acids long. The CDR3: CASSPRTSGRTINSYNEQFF. The CDR3 region has the DNA TGTGCCAGCTCACCACGGACTAGCGGGAGGACTATAAACTCCTACAATGAGCAGTTCTTC. Combining the CDR3 with reference TRBV18 and TRBJ2-1 gives the whole variable domain NAGVMQNPRHLVRRRGQEARLRCSPMKGHSHVYWYRQLPEEGLKFMVYLQKENIIDESGMPKERFSAEFPKEGPSILRIQQVVRGDSAAYFCASSPRTSGRTINSYNEQFFGPGTRLTVL.

This clone has just a few counts. V is TRBV6-6 and J is TRBJ1-1; 11 nucleotides align to TRBD1. Germline assignment: CDR1 MNHNY and CDR2 SVGAGI (reference sequence). The CDR3 has 13 amino acids. V shed 4 bases, J shed 5 bases, and the junction held 0 bases outside the gene matches. CDR3 sequence reads: CASSWDRGTEAFF. Written as DNA, the CDR3 is TGTGCCAGCAGTTGGGACAGGGGGACTGAAGCTTTCTTT.

This chain links TRBV4-1 with TRBJ1-3, with 10 nucleotides matching TRBD1. V lost 0 bases, J lost 0 bases, and 8 bases stayed unmatched. This CDR3 spans 19 amino acids. Germline loops: CDR1 MGHRA, CDR2 YSYEKL. CDR3 coding DNA: TGCGCCAGCAGCCAAGACTTGGGACAGGGGTACATCTCTGGAAACACCATATATTTT. This encodes CASSQDLGQGYISGNTIYF.

Here the CDR3 DNA reads TGTGCCAGCTCACCCCCGAGACTATCAGCGGAGACCCAGTACTTC. Translated, it gives CASSPPRLSAETQYF. The chain has TRBV18 and TRBJ2-5, with D perhaps matching TRBD2 (5 bases). CDR3 length: 15 amino acids. Trimming removed 3 bases from V and 5 bases from J, with 16 bases in between. Germline V CDR1 and CDR2: KGHSH, LQKENI.

This chain joins TRBV7-9 and TRBJ1-1; TRBD1 is a possible D gene (6 bases). Germline lookup yields CDR1 SEHNR and CDR2 FQNEAQ (reference sequence). The CDR3 has 16 residues. V gave up 1 base and J gave up 1 base, with 13 bases separating them. CDR3 in DNA: TGTGCCAGCAGCTTAGGCCAGACAGGACCGAACACTGAAGCTTTCTTT. It yields the protein CASSLGQTGPNTEAFF. The complete variable domain, with remaining parts taken from reference TRBV7-9 and TRBJ1-1, reads DTGVSQNPRHKITKRGQNVTFRCDPISEHNRLYWYRQTLGQGPEFLTYFQNEAQLEKSRLLSDRFSAERPKGSFSTLEIQRTEQGDSAMYLCASSLGQTGPNTEAFFGQGTRLTVV.

The gene calls are TRBV4-3 and TRBJ1-1; 10 bases line up with TRBD1. There are 15 residues in the CDR3. V trimming: 1 base; J trimming: 5 bases; junction bases outside the gene matches: 4. Germline V gene lookup returns CDR1 LGHNA and CDR2 YSLEER. This CDR3 reads CASSQGGQGRTEAFF. The CDR3 bases are TGCGCCAGCAGCCAAGGGGGACAGGGGAGGACTGAAGCTTTCTTT.

The genes are TRBV28 and TRBJ2-1, with 8 bases that match TRBD2. CDR1 is MDHEN and CDR2 is SYDVKM in the germline V gene. V trimming: 3 bases; J trimming: 3 bases; junction bases outside the gene matches: 4. CDR3 size: 15 residues. CDR3 in amino acids: CASSFSGALYNEQFF. DNA of the CDR3: TGTGCCAGCAGTTTTAGCGGGGCCCTCTACAATGAGCAGTTCTTC.

This clone has only a few counts. The chain joins TRBV5-1 to TRBJ2-2, with 15 nucleotides matching TRBD2. Germline CDR1 and CDR2: SGHRS and YFSETQ. This CDR3 has 16 residues. Trimming took 1 base from V and 6 from J; bases not matched to a gene: 1. The CDR3 nucleotides are TGCGCCAGCAGCTTGAGGACTAGCGGGAGGGCCGGGGAGCTGTTTTTT. This sequence encodes CASSLRTSGRAGELFF.

The V and J genes are TRBV5-1 and TRBJ2-1; TRBD2 matches at 9 bases. The CDR3 totals 16 residues. Unmatched junction bases numbered 5, after V lost 0 bases and J lost 4 bases. Germline V lookup: CDR1 SGHRS, CDR2 YFSETQ. The DNA for the CDR3 is TGCGCCAGCAGCTTGGGGGCTAGCGGGGCGTACAATGAGCAGTTCTTC. Amino acids: CASSLGASGAYNEQFF.

V and J are TRBV2 and TRBJ2-3, with 8 bases aligning to TRBD2. Germline V gene data show CDR1 as SNHLY and CDR2 as FYNNEI. J lost 1 base, V lost 1 base, and 1 base had no gene match. The CDR3 has 15 amino acids. The CDR3 region is CASSEGGLGTDTQYF. DNA for the CDR3: TGTGCCAGCAGTGAAGGGGGACTAGGCACAGATACGCAGTATTTT.